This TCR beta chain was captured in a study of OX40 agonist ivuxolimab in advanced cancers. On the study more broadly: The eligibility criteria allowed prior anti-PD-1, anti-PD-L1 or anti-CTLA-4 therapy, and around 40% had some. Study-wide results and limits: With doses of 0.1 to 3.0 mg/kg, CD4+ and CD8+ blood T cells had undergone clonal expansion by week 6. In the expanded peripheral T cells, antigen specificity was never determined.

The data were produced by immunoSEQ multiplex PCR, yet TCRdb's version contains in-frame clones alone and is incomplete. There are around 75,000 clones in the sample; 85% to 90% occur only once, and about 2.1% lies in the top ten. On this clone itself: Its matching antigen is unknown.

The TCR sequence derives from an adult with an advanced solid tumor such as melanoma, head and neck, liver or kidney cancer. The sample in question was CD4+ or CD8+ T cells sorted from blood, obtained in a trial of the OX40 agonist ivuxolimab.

CDR3 protein: CASSVRSSGANEQFF. CDR3 sequence (DNA): TGTGCCAGCAGCGTAAGGTCCTCGGGGGCAAATGAGCAGTTCTTC. J is TRBJ2-1 and V is TRBV9; TRBD1 or TRBD2 may be the D gene (6 bases each). CDR1 SGDLS and CDR2 YYNGEE come from the germline V gene. CDR3 length: 15 amino acids. The V end lost 1 base, the J end lost 7 bases, and 15 bases lay between the germline ends.